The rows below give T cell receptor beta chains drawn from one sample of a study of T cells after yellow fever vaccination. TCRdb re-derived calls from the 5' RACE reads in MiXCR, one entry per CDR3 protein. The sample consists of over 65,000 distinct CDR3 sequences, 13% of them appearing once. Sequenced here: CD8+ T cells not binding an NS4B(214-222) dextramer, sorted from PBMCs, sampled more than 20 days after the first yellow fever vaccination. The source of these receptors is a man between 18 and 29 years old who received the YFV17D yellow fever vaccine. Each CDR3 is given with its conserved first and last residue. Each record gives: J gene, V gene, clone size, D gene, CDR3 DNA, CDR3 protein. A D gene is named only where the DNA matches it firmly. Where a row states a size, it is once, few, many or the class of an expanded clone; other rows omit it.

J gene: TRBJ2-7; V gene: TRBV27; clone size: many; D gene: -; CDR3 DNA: TGTGCCAGCAGCCCCGGACGGACTACCTACGAGCAGTACTTC; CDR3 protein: CASSPGRTTYEQYF
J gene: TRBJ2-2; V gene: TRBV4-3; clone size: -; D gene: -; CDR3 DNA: TGCGCCAGCAGCCAAGATGGAGAGGTTCGGGACACCGGGGAGCTGTTTTTT; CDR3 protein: CASSQDGEVRDTGELFF
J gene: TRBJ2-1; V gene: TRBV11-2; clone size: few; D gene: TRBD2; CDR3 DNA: TGTGCCAGCAGCGTCGGACTAGCGGGGGAGAATGAGCAGTTCTTC; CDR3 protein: CASSVGLAGENEQFF
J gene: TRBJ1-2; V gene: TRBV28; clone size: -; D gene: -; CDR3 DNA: TGTGCCAGCAGTCTGGCCTACCCGTATGGCTACACCTTC; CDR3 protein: CASSLAYPYGYTF
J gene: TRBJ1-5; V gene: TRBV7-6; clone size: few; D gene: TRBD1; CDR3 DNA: TGTGCCAGCAGCGCCGGGACAGGCGATCAGCCCCAGCATTTT; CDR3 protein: CASSAGTGDQPQHF
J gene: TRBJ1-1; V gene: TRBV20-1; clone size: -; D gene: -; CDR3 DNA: TGCAGTGCTAGAGATTTGGGGAACACTGAAGCTTTCTTT; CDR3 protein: CSARDLGNTEAFF
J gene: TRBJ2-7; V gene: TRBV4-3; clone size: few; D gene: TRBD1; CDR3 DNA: TGCGCCAGCAGCCAATTGACAGGGGACTACGAGCAGTACTTC; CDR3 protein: CASSQLTGDYEQYF
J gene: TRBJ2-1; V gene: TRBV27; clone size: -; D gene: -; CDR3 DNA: TGTGCCAGCAGAGGACATGACGAGTTCTTC; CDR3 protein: CASRGHDEFF
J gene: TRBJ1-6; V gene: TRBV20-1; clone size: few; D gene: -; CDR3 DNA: TGCAGTGCCCCAGGGGAGGGATTTAACAATTCACCCCTCCACTTT; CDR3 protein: CSAPGEGFNNSPLHF
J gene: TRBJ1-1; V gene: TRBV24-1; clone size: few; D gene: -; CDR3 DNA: TGTGCCACCCGGGGACCAGAAAGGTGCACTGAAGCTTTCTTT; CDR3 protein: CATRGPERCTEAFF
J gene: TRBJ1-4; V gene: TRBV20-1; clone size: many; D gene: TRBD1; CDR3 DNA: TGCAGTGCTCCCGAGGGGGACAGAAAAAAACTGTTTTTT; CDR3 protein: CSAPEGDRKKLFF
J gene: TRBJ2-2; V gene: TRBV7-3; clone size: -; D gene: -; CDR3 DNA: TGTGCCAGCAGCTTAACATACGGGGGAAGACCGTCCGGGGAGCTGTTTTTT; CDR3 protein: CASSLTYGGRPSGELFF
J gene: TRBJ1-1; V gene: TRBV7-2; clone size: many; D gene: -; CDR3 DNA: TGTGCCAGCAGCCTGATTGGGGGCCCGGGCACTGAAGCTTTCTTT; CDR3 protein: CASSLIGGPGTEAFF
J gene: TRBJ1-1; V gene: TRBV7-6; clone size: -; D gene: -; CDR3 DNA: TGTGCCAGCAGCTTATCCACTGCGGGAGTCACTGAAGCTTTCTTT; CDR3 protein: CASSLSTAGVTEAFF
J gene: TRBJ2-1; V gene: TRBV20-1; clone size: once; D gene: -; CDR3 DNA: TGCAGTGCCTCCCCCGGAGGTTTCGCACGGCAGTTCTTC; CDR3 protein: CSASPGGFARQFF